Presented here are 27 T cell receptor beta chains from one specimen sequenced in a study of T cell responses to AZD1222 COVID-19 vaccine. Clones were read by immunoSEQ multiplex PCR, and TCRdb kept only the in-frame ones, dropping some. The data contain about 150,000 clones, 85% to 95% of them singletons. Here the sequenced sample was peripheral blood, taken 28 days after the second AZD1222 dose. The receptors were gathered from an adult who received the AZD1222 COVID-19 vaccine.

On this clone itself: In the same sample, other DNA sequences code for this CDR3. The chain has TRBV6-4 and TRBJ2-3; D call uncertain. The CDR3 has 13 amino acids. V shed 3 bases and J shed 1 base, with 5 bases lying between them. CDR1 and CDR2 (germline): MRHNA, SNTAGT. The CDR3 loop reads CASSDTGTDTQYF. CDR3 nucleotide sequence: TGTGCCAGCAGTGATACGGGCACAGATACGCAGTATTTT.

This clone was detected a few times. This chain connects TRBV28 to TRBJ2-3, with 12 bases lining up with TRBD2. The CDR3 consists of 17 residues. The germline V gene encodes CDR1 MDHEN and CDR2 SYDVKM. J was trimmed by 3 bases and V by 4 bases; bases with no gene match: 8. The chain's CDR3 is CASSSSIGLAGTDTQYF. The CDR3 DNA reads TGTGCCAGCAGTTCATCGATTGGACTAGCGGGAACAGATACGCAGTATTTT.

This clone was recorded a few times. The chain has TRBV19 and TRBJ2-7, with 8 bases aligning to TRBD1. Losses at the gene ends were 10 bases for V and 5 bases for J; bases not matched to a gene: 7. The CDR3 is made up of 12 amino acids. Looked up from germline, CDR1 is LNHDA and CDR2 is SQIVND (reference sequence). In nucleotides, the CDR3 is TGTGCCACCAGACAGGGGATCCACGAGCAGTACTTC. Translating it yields CATRQGIHEQYF. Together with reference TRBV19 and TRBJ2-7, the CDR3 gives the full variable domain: DGGITQSPKYLFRKEGQNVTLSCEQNLNHDAMYWYRQDPGQGLRLIYYSQIVNDFQKGDIAEGYSVSREKKESFPLTVTSAQKNPTAFYLCATRQGIHEQYFGPGTRLTVT.

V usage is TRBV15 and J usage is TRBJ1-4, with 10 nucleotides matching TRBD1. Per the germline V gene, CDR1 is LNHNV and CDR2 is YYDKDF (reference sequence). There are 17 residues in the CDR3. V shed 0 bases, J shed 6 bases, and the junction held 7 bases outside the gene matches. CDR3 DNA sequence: TGTGCCACCAGCAGAGACAGAGGGACAGGGGTATATGAAAAACTGTTTTTT. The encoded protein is CATSRDRGTGVYEKLFF.

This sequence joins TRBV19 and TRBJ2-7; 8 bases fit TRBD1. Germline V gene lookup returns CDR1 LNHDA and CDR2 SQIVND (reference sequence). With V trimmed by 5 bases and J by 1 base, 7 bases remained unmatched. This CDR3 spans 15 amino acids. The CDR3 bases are TGTGCCAGTAGTTCTCAGGGGGCAGGTTCCTACGAGCAGTACTTC. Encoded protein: CASSSQGAGSYEQYF.

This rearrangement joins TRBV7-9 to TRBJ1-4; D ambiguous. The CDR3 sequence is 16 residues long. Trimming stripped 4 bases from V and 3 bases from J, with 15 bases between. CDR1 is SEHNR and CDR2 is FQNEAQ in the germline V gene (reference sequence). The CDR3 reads CASSSNSFEANEKLFF. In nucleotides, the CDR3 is TGTGCCAGCAGCTCGAATTCGTTTGAGGCTAATGAAAAACTGTTTTTT.

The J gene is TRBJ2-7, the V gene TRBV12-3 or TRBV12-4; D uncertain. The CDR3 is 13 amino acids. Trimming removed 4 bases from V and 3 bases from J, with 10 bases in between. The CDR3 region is CASSSDRNYEQYF. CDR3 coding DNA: TGTGCCAGCAGTTCCGACCGGAACTACGAGCAGTACTTC.

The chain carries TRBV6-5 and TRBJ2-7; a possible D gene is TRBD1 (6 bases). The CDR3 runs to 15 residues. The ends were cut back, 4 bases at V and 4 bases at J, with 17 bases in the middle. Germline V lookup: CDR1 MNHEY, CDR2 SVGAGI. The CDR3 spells CASSSPDRLRYEQYF. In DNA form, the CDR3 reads TGTGCCAGCAGTTCCCCCGACAGGCTGAGGTACGAGCAGTACTTC.

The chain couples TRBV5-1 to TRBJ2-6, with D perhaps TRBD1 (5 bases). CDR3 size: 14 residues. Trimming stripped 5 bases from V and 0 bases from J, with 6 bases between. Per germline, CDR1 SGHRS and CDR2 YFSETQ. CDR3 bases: TGCGCCAGCAGAGGGGACTCTGGGGCCAACGTCCTGACTTTC. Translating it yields CASRGDSGANVLTF. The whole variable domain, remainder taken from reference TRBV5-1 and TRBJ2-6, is KAGVTQTPRYLIKTRGQQVTLSCSPISGHRSVSWYQQTPGQGLQFLFEYFSETQRNKGNFPGRFSGRQFSNSRSEMNVSTLELGDSALYLCASRGDSGANVLTFGAGSRLTVL.

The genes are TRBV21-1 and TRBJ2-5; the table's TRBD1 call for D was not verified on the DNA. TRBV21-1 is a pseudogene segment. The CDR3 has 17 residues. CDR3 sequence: CASSSRTPGQGQETQYF. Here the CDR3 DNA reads TGTGCCAGCAGCTCTCGAACACCGGGACAGGGCCAGGAGACCCAGTACTTC.

The CDR3 protein is CASSQVGGGALEQFF. DNA of the CDR3: TGCGCCAGCAGCCAAGTTGGCGGGGGGGCCCTTGAGCAGTTCTTC. The V call is TRBV4-1, the J call TRBJ2-1; the match to TRBD2 covers 9 bases. The CDR3 is 15 amino acids. The V segment lost 1 base and the J segment 9 bases; nucleotides outside the gene matches: 7. CDR1 is MGHRA and CDR2 is YSYEKL in the germline V gene.

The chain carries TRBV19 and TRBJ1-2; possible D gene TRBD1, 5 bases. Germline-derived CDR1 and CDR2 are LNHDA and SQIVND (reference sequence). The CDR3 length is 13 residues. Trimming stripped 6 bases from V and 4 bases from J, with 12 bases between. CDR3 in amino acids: CASSLPQGYGYTF. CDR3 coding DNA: TGTGCCAGTAGCCTACCGCAGGGCTATGGCTACACCTTC.

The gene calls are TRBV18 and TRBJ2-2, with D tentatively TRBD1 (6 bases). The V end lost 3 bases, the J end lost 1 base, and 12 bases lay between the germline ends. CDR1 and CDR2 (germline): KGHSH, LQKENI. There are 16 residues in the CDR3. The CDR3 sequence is CASSPRGGRNTGELFF. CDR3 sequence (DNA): TGTGCCAGCTCACCGCGAGGGGGAAGGAACACCGGGGAGCTGTTTTTT.

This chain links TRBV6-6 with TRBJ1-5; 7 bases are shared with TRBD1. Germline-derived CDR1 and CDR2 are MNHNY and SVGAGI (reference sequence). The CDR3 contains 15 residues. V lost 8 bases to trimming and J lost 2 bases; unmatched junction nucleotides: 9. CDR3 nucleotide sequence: TGTGCCAGCCTAGATGGGACAGCACGCAATCAGCCCCAGCATTTT. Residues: CASLDGTARNQPQHF.

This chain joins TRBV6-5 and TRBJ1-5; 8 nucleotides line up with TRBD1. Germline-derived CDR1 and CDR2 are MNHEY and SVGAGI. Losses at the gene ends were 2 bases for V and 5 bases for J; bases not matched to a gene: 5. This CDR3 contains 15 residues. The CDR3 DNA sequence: TGTGCCAGCAGTTACACAGGGGGGCCGGATCAGCCCCAGCATTTT. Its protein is CASSYTGGPDQPQHF.

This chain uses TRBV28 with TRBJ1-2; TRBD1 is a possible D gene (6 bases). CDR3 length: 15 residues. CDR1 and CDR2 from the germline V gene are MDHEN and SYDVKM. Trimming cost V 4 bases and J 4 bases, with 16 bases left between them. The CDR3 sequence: CASSSQGPFFYGYTF. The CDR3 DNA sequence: TGTGCCAGCAGTTCGCAGGGGCCCTTTTTCTATGGCTACACCTTC.

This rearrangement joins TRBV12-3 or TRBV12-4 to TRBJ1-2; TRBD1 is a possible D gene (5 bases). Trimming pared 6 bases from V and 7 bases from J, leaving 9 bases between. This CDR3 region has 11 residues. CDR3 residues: CASSRDSGYTF. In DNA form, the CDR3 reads TGTGCCAGCAGCCGGGACTCTGGCTACACCTTC.

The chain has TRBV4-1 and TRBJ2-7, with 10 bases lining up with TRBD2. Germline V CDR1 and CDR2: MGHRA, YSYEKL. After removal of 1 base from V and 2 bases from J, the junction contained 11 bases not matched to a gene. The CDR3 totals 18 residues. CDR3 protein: CASSQVFIGTSAAYEQYF. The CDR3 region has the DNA TGCGCCAGCAGCCAAGTATTTATTGGGACTAGCGCCGCCTACGAGCAGTACTTC.

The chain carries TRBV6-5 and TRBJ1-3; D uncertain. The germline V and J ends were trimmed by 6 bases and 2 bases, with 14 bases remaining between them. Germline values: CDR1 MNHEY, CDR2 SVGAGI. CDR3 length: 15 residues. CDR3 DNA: TGTGCCAGCAGCGTTAACAGAAACACTGGAAACACCATATATTTT. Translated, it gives CASSVNRNTGNTIYF.

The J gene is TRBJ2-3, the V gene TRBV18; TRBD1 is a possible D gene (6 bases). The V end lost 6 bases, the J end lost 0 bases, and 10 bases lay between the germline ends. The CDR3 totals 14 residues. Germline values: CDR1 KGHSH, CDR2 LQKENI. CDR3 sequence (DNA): TGTGCCAGCTCGCGACAGGAGAGCACAGATACGCAGTATTTT. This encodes CASSRQESTDTQYF. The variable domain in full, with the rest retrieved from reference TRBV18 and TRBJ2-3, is NAGVMQNPRHLVRRRGQEARLRCSPMKGHSHVYWYRQLPEEGLKFMVYLQKENIIDESGMPKERFSAEFPKEGPSILRIQQVVRGDSAAYFCASSRQESTDTQYFGPGTRLTVL.

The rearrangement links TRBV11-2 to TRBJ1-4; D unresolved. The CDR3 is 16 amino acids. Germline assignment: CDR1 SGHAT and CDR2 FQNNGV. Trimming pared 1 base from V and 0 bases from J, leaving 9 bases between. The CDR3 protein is CASSLVSTATNEKLFF. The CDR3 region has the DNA TGTGCCAGCAGCTTAGTTTCAACTGCAACTAATGAAAAACTGTTTTTT.

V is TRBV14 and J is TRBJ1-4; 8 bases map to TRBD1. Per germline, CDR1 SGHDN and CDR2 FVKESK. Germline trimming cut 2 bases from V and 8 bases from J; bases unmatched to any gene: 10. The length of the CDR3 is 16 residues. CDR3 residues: CASSQRETGAGEKLFF. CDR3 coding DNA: TGTGCCAGCAGCCAACGAGAGACAGGGGCGGGGGAAAAACTGTTTTTT.

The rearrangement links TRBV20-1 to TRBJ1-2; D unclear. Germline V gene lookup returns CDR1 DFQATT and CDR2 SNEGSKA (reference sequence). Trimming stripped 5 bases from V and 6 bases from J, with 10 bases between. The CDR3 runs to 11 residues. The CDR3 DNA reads TGCAGTGCTGCGAAGCTCGATGGCTACACCTTC. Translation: CSAAKLDGYTF.

CDR3 nucleotide sequence: TGTGCCAGCAGCCGAAGGACTAGCGGCAATGAGCAGTTCTTC. The encoded protein is CASSRRTSGNEQFF. The chain couples TRBV5-4 to TRBJ2-1; 10 bases are a match to TRBD2. With V trimmed by 4 bases and J by 6 bases, 4 bases remained unmatched. The germline CDR1 and CDR2 sequences are SGHNT and YYREEE (reference sequence). This CDR3 contains 14 residues.

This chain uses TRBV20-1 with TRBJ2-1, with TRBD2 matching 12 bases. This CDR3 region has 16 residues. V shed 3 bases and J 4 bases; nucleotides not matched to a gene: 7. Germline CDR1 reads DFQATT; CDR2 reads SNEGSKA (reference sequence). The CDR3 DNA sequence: TGCAGTGCTAGTGGGCTAGCGGGAGGGGCTTACAATGAGCAGTTCTTC. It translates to CSASGLAGGAYNEQFF.

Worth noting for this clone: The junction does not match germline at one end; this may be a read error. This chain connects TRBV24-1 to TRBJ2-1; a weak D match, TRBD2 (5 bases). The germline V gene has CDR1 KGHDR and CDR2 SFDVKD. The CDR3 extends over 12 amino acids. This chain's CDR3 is CATSDLQRVKIF. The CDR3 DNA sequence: TGTGCCACCAGTGATTTGCAGAGGGTCAAGATCTTC.

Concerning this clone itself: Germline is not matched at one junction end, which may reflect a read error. The DNA for the CDR3 is TGTGCCAGCAGCCAAGGACCGGGTCGGTATTCCTTC. It yields the protein CASSQGPGRYSF. The chain combines TRBV14 with TRBJ1-2; D gene uncertain. The length of the CDR3 is 12 residues. Germline CDR1 is SGHDN and CDR2 is FVKESK.